This entry lists 27 T cell receptor beta chains sequenced from one sample in a study of blood T cell repertoires in COVID-19 (TCRdb year 2020). Receptor libraries were prepared by the immunoSEQ multiplex PCR assay. TCRdb's version of the immuneACCESS table is confined to in-frame rearrangements and falls short of the full clone set. An unresolved V gene accounts for under half of the shortfall where checked; the remainder is of unknown origin. The sample table shows under 350,000 clones, and about 89% are seen once. The top ten clonotypes cover approximately 4.2% of the sample. Sample: peripheral blood. The origin of the receptors is a man aged 40-49 years with acute or convalescent COVID-19.

This clone has a handful of counts. The CDR3 spells CASAPAGRDYGYTF. Here the CDR3 DNA reads TGTGCCAGCGCCCCGGCAGGGAGGGACTATGGCTACACCTTC. The V and J genes are TRBV13 and TRBJ1-2, with a weak D call TRBD1 (5 bases). Germline assignment: CDR1 PRHDT and CDR2 FYEKMQ (reference sequence). The CDR3 loop spans 14 amino acids. V shed 8 bases and J shed 3 bases, with 16 bases lying between them.

CDR3 in amino acids: CASGPTGAGWNWGYTF. The DNA for the CDR3 is TGTGCTAGTGGTCCGACAGGGGCTGGGTGGAATTGGGGCTACACCTTC. This chain uses TRBV12-5 with TRBJ1-2; 8 positions agree with TRBD1. CDR1 and CDR2 from the germline V gene are LGHNT and FRNRAP. After removal of 5 bases from V and 8 bases from J, the junction contained 16 bases not matched to a gene. The length of the CDR3 is 16 residues.

The V gene is TRBV7-9, the J gene TRBJ2-7, with a weak D call TRBD2 (5 bases). Germline-derived CDR1 and CDR2 are SEHNR and FQNEAQ (reference sequence). The V end was cut by 5 bases, the J end by 4 bases, with 9 bases between. This CDR3 is 12 amino acids long. CDR3 region: CASSRGGYEQYF. The CDR3 coding sequence is TGTGCCAGCAGCCGCGGAGGTTACGAGCAGTACTTC.

This chain connects TRBV4-2 to TRBJ1-4; D is undetermined. Trimming took off 0 bases at V and 4 bases at J, with 9 bases between the two ends. Germline-derived CDR1 and CDR2 are LGHNA and YNFKEQ. This CDR3 contains 15 residues. CDR3 residues: CASSQEPGINEKLFF. As DNA, the CDR3 is TGTGCCAGCAGCCAAGAACCAGGAATTAATGAAAAACTGTTTTTT.

V is TRBV5-4 and J is TRBJ2-5, with D perhaps matching TRBD1 (6 bases). V gave up 4 bases and J gave up 2 bases, with 12 bases separating them. The CDR3 has 14 residues. CDR1 and CDR2 from the germline V gene are SGHNT and YYREEE (reference sequence). Here the CDR3 reads CASSAGQQQETQYF. The CDR3 DNA reads as TGTGCCAGCAGCGCAGGACAGCAACAAGAGACCCAGTACTTC.

This chain uses TRBV24-1 with TRBJ2-7, with D tentatively TRBD2 (6 bases). V lost 11 bases to trimming and J lost 1 base, with 23 bases between them. CDR1 is KGHDR, CDR2 SFDVKD, per germline. The CDR3 has 16 residues. CDR3 residues: CASAHMVGTPSYEQYF. CDR3 in DNA: TGTGCCAGCGCACATATGGTGGGGACTCCGTCCTACGAGCAGTACTTC.

V usage is TRBV5-4 and J usage is TRBJ2-1; D call uncertain. The V end lost 6 bases, the J end lost 0 bases, and 13 bases lay between the germline ends. CDR3 length: 15 residues. Germline V gene data show CDR1 as SGHNT and CDR2 as YYREEE (reference sequence). CDR3 sequence reads: CASTLTSSSYNEQFF. The CDR3 DNA sequence: TGTGCCAGCACCCTAACCTCAAGCTCCTACAATGAGCAGTTCTTC.

The chain has TRBV7-7 and TRBJ2-3; D unclear. Per the germline V gene, CDR1 is SSHAT and CDR2 is FNYEAQ (reference sequence). The V end was cut by 1 base, the J end by 3 bases, with 5 bases between. The CDR3 contains 13 residues. The CDR3 sequence is CASSLGSTDTQYF. Here the CDR3 DNA reads TGTGCCAGCAGCTTAGGTAGTACAGATACGCAGTATTTT.

The rearrangement links TRBV5-1 to TRBJ1-5, with a possible D match to TRBD1 (5 bases). Between the trimmed V and J ends, which lost 4 bases and 2 bases, there was a span of 16 bases. Germline V CDR1 and CDR2: SGHRS, YFSETQ. The CDR3 totals 16 residues. The CDR3: CASSVDGAGGNQPQHF. CDR3 bases: TGCGCCAGCAGCGTCGACGGGGCGGGAGGCAATCAGCCCCAGCATTTT.

This rearrangement joins TRBV27 to TRBJ2-2; D gene uncertain. Trimming removed 2 bases at V and 10 bases at J, with 8 bases between. Germline CDR1 and CDR2: MNHEY and SMNVEV (reference sequence). There are 12 residues in the CDR3. CDR3 sequence: CASSLQTKELFF. CDR3 nucleotides: TGTGCCAGCAGTTTACAGACAAAGGAGCTGTTTTTT.

In this sample, this clone turned up a few times. The CDR3 sequence is CASSSPRARYTGELFF. DNA for the CDR3: TGTGCCAGCAGCTCCCCCAGGGCCCGGTACACCGGGGAGCTGTTTTTT. The chain is built from TRBV5-5 and TRBJ2-2, with D possibly TRBD1 on 5 matching bases. Germline V gives CDR1 SGHKS, CDR2 YYEKEE (reference sequence). This CDR3 is built from 16 residues. The V and J ends lost 3 bases and 3 bases respectively, with 15 bases between them.

The chain links TRBV4-2 to TRBJ2-2; D is ambiguous. The CDR3 covers 15 residues. The V end lost 1 base, the J end lost 2 bases, and 8 bases lay between the germline ends. Germline values: CDR1 LGHNA, CDR2 YNFKEQ. As DNA, the CDR3 is TGTGCCAGCAGCCAAGTTGGGCGAAACACCGGGGAGCTGTTTTTT. It is translated as CASSQVGRNTGELFF.

The V call is TRBV10-1, the J call TRBJ1-1; D gene uncertain. V was trimmed by 8 bases and J by 4 bases, leaving 8 bases between them. CDR3 length: 11 residues. From germline, CDR1 is WNHNN and CDR2 SYGVQD (reference sequence). CDR3 protein: CASGYSTEAFF. In DNA form, the CDR3 reads TGCGCCAGCGGTTACAGCACTGAAGCTTTCTTT.

V usage is TRBV11-2 and J usage is TRBJ1-2; D is ambiguous. The V end lost 5 bases, the J end lost 4 bases, and 23 bases lay between the germline ends. CDR1 and CDR2 from the germline V gene are SGHAT and FQNNGV. This CDR3 has 17 residues. CDR3 sequence (DNA): TGTGCCAGCAGCCCCGACCCGAGGAGTTTTTTAAGCTATGGCTACACCTTC. Translating gives CASSPDPRSFLSYGYTF.

This chain joins TRBV30 and TRBJ1-5; D remains unclear. The CDR3 has 15 amino acids. Deletions cut 2 bases from V and 4 bases from J, with 15 bases between. Germline assignment: CDR1 GTSNPN and CDR2 SVGIG (reference sequence). CDR3 protein: CAWSYRGRKNQPQHF. In nucleotides, the CDR3 is TGTGCCTGGAGTTATAGAGGGCGAAAAAATCAGCCCCAGCATTTT. The complete variable domain, with remaining parts taken from reference TRBV30 and TRBJ1-5, reads SQTIHQWPATLVQPVGSPLSLECTVEGTSNPNLYWYRQAAGRGLQLLFYSVGIGQISSEVPQNLSASRPQDRQFILSSKKLLLSDSGFYLCAWSYRGRKNQPQHFGDGTRLSIL.

Comment on this clone: Other DNA sequences from this sample encode an identical CDR3 as well. The V gene is TRBV30, the J gene TRBJ1-1; 8 bases are a match to TRBD1. Trimming removed 3 bases from V and 2 bases from J; junction bases left unmatched: 2. The CDR3 covers 13 residues. Germline V lookup: CDR1 GTSNPN, CDR2 SVGIG (reference sequence). The CDR3 here is CAWSRGLNTEAFF. The CDR3 region has the DNA TGTGCCTGGAGCAGGGGGCTTAACACTGAAGCTTTCTTT.

The chain combines TRBV11-2 with TRBJ1-5; D might be TRBD1 (6 bases). The CDR3 loop spans 15 amino acids. Between the trimmed V and J ends, which lost 5 bases and 5 bases, there was a span of 16 bases. Germline V gene sequence: CDR1 SGHAT, CDR2 FQNNGV. In DNA form, the CDR3 reads TGTGCCAGCAGCCCAGAGGGGGGGAGAGATCAGCCCCAGCATTTT. This codes for CASSPEGGRDQPQHF.

The chain recombines TRBV5-5 with TRBJ1-1; TRBD1 is a possible D gene (5 bases). Germline V CDR1 and CDR2: SGHKS, YYEKEE (reference sequence). The CDR3 totals 15 residues. The ends were cut back, 0 bases at V and 4 bases at J, with 13 bases in the middle. The CDR3 DNA follows: TGTGCCAGCAGCTTGGATGGGGGGTCGGGCACTGAAGCTTTCTTT. Translating gives CASSLDGGSGTEAFF.

V is TRBV4-1 and J is TRBJ1-4; 8 bases align to TRBD1. This CDR3 spans 15 amino acids. The V segment lost 0 bases and the J segment 8 bases; nucleotides outside the gene matches: 5. The germline CDR1 and CDR2 sequences are MGHRA and YSYEKL. This CDR3 reads CASSQDRTGTEKLFF. The CDR3 DNA is TGCGCCAGCAGCCAAGACCGGACAGGGACCGAAAAACTGTTTTTT.

This clone was seen only a few times. The chain is built from TRBV5-4 and TRBJ1-3; tentative D call: TRBD1 (6 bases). Per germline, CDR1 SGHNT and CDR2 YYREEE (reference sequence). The CDR3 loop spans 15 amino acids. V was trimmed by 5 bases and J by 3 bases, leaving 15 bases between them. CDR3 in amino acids: CASSSRGLYGNTIYF. The CDR3 region has the DNA TGTGCCAGCAGTTCCAGGGGCTTATATGGAAACACCATATATTTT.

The gene calls are TRBV5-1 and TRBJ1-4, with 10 bases aligning to TRBD1. Losses at the gene ends were 8 bases for V and 8 bases for J; bases not matched to a gene: 9. Germline values: CDR1 SGHRS, CDR2 YFSETQ. This CDR3 comprises 14 residues. The CDR3 DNA reads TGCGCCAGTCGCACCGGGACAGGGGAGGAAAAACTGTTTTTT. This encodes CASRTGTGEEKLFF. The full variable domain, rest sourced from reference TRBV5-1 and TRBJ1-4, is KAGVTQTPRYLIKTRGQQVTLSCSPISGHRSVSWYQQTPGQGLQFLFEYFSETQRNKGNFPGRFSGRQFSNSRSEMNVSTLELGDSALYLCASRTGTGEEKLFFGSGTQLSVL.

This clone occurred a few times. The V call is TRBV11-2, the J call TRBJ2-7; weak D call: TRBD1 (6 bases). Germline V gene data show CDR1 as SGHAT and CDR2 as FQNNGV. The CDR3 length is 17 residues. The V and J ends lost 3 bases and 3 bases respectively, with 21 bases between them. The DNA for the CDR3 is TGTGCCAGCAGCTTCAAATGGACAAGGACAGCCAACTACGAGCAGTACTTC. Its translation: CASSFKWTRTANYEQYF.

This chain uses TRBV5-1 with TRBJ2-7; 14 bases line up with TRBD2. Germline CDR1 and CDR2: SGHRS and YFSETQ. This CDR3 is built from 16 residues. Unmatched junction bases numbered 9, after V lost 3 bases and J lost 7 bases. This CDR3 is CASSYRLAGGLREQYF. CDR3 in DNA: TGCGCCAGCAGCTATAGACTAGCGGGGGGGCTTCGAGAGCAGTACTTC.

This rearrangement joins TRBV10-3 to TRBJ1-2; D not certain. The length of the CDR3 is 14 residues. Germline V gene lookup returns CDR1 ENHRY and CDR2 SYGVKD. The V end was cut by 2 bases, the J end by 4 bases, with 11 bases between. Here the CDR3 DNA reads TGTGCCATCAGTGAGGGGTTCGGAGCCTATGGCTACACCTTC. Translating gives CAISEGFGAYGYTF.

This chain connects TRBV11-3 to TRBJ1-2, with 9 positions matching TRBD1. The V segment lost 3 bases and the J segment 8 bases; nucleotides outside the gene matches: 4. The length of the CDR3 is 13 residues. Germline CDR1 and CDR2: SGHNT and YENEEA. The CDR3 spells CASSLGQGEGYTF. The CDR3 nucleotides are TGTGCCAGCAGCTTGGGACAGGGAGAAGGCTACACCTTC.

The CDR3 here is CASSSPGQATTNEKLFF. The CDR3 DNA is TGTGCCAGCAGTTCCCCCGGACAGGCTACAACTAATGAAAAACTGTTTTTT. The chain carries TRBV6-2 or TRBV6-3 and TRBJ1-4; 7 nucleotides align to TRBD1. Germline lookup yields CDR1 MNHEY and CDR2 SVGEGT. J lost 0 bases, V lost 4 bases, and 8 bases had no gene match. The CDR3 has 17 residues.

The chain couples TRBV29-1 to TRBJ2-5, with a weak D call TRBD1 (6 bases). Trimming took 1 base from V and 4 from J, leaving 10 bases between them. The V gene's germline CDR1 is SQVTM and CDR2 ANQGSEA. The CDR3 has 13 residues. CDR3 amino acids: CSVEGWGLETQYF. The CDR3 DNA reads TGCAGCGTTGAAGGGTGGGGGCTAGAGACCCAGTACTTC.